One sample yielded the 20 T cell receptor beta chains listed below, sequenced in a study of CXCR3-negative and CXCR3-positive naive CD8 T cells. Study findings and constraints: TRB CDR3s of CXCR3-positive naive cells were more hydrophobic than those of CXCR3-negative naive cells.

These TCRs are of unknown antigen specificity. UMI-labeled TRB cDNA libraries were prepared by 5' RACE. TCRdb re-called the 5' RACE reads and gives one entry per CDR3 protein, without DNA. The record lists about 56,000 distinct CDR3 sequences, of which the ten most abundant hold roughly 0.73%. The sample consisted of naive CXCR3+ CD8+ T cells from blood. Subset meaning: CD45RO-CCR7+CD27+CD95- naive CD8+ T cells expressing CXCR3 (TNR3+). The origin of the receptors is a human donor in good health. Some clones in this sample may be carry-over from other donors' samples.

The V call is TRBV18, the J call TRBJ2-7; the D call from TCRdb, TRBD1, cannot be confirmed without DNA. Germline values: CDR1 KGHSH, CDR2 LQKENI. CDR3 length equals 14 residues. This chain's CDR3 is CASSPPPGGLEQYF.

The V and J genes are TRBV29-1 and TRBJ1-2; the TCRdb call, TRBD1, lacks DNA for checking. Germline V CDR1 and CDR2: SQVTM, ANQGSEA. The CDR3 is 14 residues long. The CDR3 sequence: CSVRPTGGNYGYTF.

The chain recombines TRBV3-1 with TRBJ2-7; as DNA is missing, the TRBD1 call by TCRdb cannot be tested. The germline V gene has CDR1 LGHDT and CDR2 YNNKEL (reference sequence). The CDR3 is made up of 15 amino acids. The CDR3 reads CASSAPDRGSYEQYF.

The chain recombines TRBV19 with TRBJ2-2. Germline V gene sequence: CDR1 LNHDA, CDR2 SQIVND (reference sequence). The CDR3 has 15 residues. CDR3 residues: CASSLKWGNTGELFF.

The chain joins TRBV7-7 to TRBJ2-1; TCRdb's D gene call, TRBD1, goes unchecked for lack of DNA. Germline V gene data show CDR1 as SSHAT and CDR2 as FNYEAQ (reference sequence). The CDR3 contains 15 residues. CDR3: CASSLGRAGPNEQFF.

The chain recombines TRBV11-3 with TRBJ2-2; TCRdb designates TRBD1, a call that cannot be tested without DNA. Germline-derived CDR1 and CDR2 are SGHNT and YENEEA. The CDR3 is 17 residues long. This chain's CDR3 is CASSLQGFSASGGELFF. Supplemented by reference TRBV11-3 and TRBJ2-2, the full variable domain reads EAGVVQSPRYKIIEKKQPVAFWCNPISGHNTLYWYLQNLGQGPELLIRYENEEAVDDSQLPKDRFSAERLKGVDSTLKIQPAELGDSAVYLCASSLQGFSASGGELFFGEGSRLTVL.

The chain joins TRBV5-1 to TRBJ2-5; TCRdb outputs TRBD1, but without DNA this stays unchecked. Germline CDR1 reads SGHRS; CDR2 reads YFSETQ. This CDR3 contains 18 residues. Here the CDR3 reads CASSLEGRGAASQETQYF.

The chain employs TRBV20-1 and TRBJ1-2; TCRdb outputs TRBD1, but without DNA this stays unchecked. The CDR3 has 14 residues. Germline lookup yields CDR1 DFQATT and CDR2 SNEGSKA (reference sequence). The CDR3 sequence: CSARDRGLGYGYTF.

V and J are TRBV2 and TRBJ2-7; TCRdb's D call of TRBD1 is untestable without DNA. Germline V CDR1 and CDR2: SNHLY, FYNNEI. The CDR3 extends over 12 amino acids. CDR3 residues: CATYRQEREQYF.

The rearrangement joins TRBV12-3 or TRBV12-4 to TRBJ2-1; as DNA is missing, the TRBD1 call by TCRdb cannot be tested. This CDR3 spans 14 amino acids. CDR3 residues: CASSTGQLYNEQFF.

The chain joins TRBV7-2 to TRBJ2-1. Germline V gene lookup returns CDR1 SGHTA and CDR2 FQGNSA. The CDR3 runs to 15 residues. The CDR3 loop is CASSLSGSSYNEQFF.

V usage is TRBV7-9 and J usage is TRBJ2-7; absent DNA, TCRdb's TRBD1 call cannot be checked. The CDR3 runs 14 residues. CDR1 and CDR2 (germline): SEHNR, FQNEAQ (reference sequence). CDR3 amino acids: CASSLEGGADEQYF. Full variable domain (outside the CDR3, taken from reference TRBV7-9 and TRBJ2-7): DTGVSQNPRHKITKRGQNVTFRCDPISEHNRLYWYRQTLGQGPEFLTYFQNEAQLEKSRLLSDRFSAERPKGSFSTLEIQRTEQGDSAMYLCASSLEGGADEQYFGPGTRLTVT.

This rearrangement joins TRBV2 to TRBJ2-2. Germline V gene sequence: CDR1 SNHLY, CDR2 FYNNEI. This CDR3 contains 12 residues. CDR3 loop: CAITSGTGELFF.

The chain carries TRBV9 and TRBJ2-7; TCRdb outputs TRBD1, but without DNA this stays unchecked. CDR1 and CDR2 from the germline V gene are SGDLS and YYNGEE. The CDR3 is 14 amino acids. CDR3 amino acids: CASSVEPGVGEQYF.

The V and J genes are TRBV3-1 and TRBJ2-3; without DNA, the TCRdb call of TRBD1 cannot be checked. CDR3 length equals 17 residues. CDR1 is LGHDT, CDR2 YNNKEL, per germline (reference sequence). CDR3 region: CASSQPPGAKSPDTQYF.

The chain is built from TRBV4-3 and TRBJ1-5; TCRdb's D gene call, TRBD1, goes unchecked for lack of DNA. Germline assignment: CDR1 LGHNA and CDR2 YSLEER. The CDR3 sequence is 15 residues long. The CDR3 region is CASSHDDRADQPQHF.

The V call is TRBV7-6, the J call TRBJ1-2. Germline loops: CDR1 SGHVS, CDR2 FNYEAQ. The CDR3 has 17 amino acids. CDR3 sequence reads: CASSLTSADISNYGYTF.

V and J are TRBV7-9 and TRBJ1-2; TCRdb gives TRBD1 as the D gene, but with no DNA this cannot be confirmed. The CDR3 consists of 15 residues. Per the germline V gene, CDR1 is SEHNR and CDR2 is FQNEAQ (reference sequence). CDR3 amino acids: CASSSPGGGVYGYTF.

CDR3 region: CASRDRGLDTEAFF. This rearrangement joins TRBV5-1 to TRBJ1-1; TCRdb selects TRBD1, and the lack of DNA leaves this call unchecked. The CDR3 totals 14 residues. Germline CDR1 reads SGHRS; CDR2 reads YFSETQ.

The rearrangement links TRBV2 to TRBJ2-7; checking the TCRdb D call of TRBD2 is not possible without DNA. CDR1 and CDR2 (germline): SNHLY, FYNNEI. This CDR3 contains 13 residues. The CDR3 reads CASSDPAVYEQYF.